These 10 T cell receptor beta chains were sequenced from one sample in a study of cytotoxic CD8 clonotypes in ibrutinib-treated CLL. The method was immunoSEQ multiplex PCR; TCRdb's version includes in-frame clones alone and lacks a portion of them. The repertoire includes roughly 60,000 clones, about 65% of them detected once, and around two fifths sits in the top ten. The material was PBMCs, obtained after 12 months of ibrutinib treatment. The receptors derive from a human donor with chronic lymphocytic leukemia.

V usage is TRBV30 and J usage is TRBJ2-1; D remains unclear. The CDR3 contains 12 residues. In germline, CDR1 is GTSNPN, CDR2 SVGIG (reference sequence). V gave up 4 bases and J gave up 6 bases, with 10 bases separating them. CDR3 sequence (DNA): TGTGCCTGGAAGACTGTCTCCAATGAGCAGTTCTTC. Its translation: CAWKTVSNEQFF.

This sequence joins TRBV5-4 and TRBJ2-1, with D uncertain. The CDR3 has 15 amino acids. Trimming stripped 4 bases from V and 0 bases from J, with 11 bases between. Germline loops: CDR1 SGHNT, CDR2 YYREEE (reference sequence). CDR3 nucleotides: TGTGCCAGCAGCCCGGACCGGAGCTCCTACAATGAGCAGTTCTTC. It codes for CASSPDRSSYNEQFF.

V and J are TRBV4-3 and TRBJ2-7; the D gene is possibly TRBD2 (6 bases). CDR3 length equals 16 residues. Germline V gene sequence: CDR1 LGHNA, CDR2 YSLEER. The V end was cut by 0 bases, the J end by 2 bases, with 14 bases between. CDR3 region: CASSQDAGNRAYEQYF. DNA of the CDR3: TGCGCCAGCAGCCAAGACGCGGGGAATCGTGCCTACGAGCAGTACTTC.

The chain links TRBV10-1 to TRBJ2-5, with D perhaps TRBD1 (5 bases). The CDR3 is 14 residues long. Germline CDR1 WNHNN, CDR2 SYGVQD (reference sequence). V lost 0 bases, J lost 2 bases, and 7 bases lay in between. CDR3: CASSESRQQETQYF. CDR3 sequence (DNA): TGCGCCAGCAGTGAGTCGAGACAGCAAGAGACCCAGTACTTC.

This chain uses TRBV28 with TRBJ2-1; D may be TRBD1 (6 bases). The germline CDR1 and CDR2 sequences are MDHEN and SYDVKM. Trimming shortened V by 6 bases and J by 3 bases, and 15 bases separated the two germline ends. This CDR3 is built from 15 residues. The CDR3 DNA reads TGTGCCAGCAGGTCCACAGGGAGAGGCTACAATGAGCAGTTCTTC. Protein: CASRSTGRGYNEQFF.

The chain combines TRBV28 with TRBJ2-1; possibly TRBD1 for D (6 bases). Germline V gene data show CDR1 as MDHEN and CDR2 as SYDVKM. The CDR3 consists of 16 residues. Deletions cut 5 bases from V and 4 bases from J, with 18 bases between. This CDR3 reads CASSPSLGTLYNEQFF. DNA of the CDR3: TGTGCCAGCAGTCCGAGCCTCGGGACACTGTACAATGAGCAGTTCTTC. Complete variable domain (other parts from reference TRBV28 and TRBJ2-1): DVKVTQSSRYLVKRTGEKVFLECVQDMDHENMFWYRQDPGLGLRLIYFSYDVKMKEKGDIPEGYSVSREKKERFSLILESASTNQTSMYLCASSPSLGTLYNEQFFGPGTRLTVL.

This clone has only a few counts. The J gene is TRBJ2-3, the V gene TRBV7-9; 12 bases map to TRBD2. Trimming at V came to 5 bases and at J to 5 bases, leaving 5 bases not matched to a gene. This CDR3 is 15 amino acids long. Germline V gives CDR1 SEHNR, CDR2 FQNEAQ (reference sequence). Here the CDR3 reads CASSPSGRALDTQYF. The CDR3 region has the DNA TGTGCCAGCAGCCCTAGCGGGAGGGCCTTAGATACGCAGTATTTT.

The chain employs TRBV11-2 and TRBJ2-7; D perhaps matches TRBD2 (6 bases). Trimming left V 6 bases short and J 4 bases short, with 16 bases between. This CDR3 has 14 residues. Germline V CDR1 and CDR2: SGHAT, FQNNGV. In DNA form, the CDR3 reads TGTGCCAGCAGTATAACTAGCTCGCCATACGAGCAGTACTTC. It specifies CASSITSSPYEQYF.

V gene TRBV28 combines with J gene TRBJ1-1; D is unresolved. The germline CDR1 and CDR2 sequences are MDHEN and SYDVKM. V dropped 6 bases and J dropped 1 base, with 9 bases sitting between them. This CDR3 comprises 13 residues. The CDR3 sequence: CASRNQANTEAFF. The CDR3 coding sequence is TGTGCCAGCAGAAATCAGGCGAACACTGAAGCTTTCTTT.

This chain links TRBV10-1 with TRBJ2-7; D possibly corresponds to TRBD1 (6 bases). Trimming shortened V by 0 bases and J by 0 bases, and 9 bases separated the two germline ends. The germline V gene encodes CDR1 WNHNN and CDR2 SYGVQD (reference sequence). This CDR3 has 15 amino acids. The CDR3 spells CASSESTGISYEQYF. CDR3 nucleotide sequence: TGCGCCAGCAGTGAGTCTACAGGGATCTCCTACGAGCAGTACTTC.